This T cell receptor beta chain derives from a study of graft-versus-host responses after intestinal transplantation. Germline V gene data show CDR1 as PRHDT and CDR2 as FYEKMQ (reference sequence). Unmatched junction bases numbered 11, after V lost 5 bases and J lost 6 bases. This CDR3 has 15 amino acids. Tissue from the graft was processed to free its intraepithelial and lamina propria lymphocytes. Findings of the study overall: Some patients had graft-donor T cell macrochimerism. In their allografts, the ratios of graft-versus-host to host-versus-graft T cell clones were high. Recipient marrow showed GvH clones, some seen first in ileum or blood.

This clone counts as large. Its antigen is unknown. Sequencing used immunoSEQ multiplex PCR; TCRdb keeps in-frame clones, though not all of them. There are about 18,000 clones in the sample; roughly 80% occur only once, and 5% to 6% lies in the top ten. The TCR was taken from a human patient who received an intestinal transplant, so some T cells may come from the graft donor. The sample in question was ileum tissue, obtained 17 days after transplant. The genes are TRBV13 and TRBJ2-3, with 7 bases lining up with TRBD1. CDR3 sequence reads: CASSRPGTEVDTQYF. The CDR3 DNA reads as TGTGCCAGCAGCCGACCCGGGACAGAGGTGGATACGCAGTATTTT.